What follows are 23 T cell receptor beta chains derived from one specimen sequenced in a study of blood T cell repertoires in COVID-19. TCRdb's copy holds only in-frame clones and misses some; the assay was immunoSEQ multiplex PCR. The repertoire holds around 180,000 clones, approximately 85% seen once, with 5.5% to 8% in the top ten. Sequences were obtained from peripheral blood. The receptor source for this set is an elderly man with COVID-19, enrolled during active disease.

The table lists this clone with a count of one. The V gene is TRBV5-1, the J gene TRBJ2-1; TRBD1 might be the D (6 bases). The CDR3 is 14 residues long. Germline values: CDR1 SGHRS, CDR2 YFSETQ. V lost 0 bases and J lost 4, with 8 bases in between. CDR3 nucleotides: TGCGCCAGCAGCTTGGAAGGGACATACAATGAGCAGTTCTTC. Its protein product is CASSLEGTYNEQFF.

The rearrangement joins TRBV5-5 to TRBJ2-1, with 8 bases identical to TRBD2. The germline V gene has CDR1 SGHKS and CDR2 YYEKEE (reference sequence). The CDR3 spans 13 residues. The ends lost 5 bases at V and 8 bases at J; junction bases unmatched: 6. CDR3 sequence (DNA): TGTGCCAGCAGGATAGCGGGGCTGTATGAGCAGTTCTTC. Its translation is CASRIAGLYEQFF.

In nucleotides, the CDR3 is TGTGCCAGCAGCTTGGGGACAGGGGTAAGCCAGCCCCAGCATTTT. Translation: CASSLGTGVSQPQHF. The chain recombines TRBV5-4 with TRBJ1-5; 9 bases are shared with TRBD1. With 0 bases clipped from V and 7 bases from J, the junction kept 5 bases outside the gene matches. Germline-derived CDR1 and CDR2 are SGHNT and YYREEE (reference sequence). The CDR3 contains 15 residues.

This chain connects TRBV12-3 or TRBV12-4 to TRBJ2-2, with D perhaps TRBD1 (5 bases). The V gene lost 5 bases and the J gene lost 7 bases, with 8 bases spanning the gap. The CDR3 runs to 12 residues. In DNA form, the CDR3 reads TGTGCCAGCAGTGAAGGGGTCGGGGAGCTGTTTTTT. Translating it yields CASSEGVGELFF.

The chain carries TRBV4-1 and TRBJ1-2; TRBD1 matches 8 bases. Per the germline V gene, CDR1 is MGHRA and CDR2 is YSYEKL. The CDR3 runs 14 residues. The ends lost 4 bases at V and 3 bases at J; junction bases unmatched: 4. CDR3 nucleotides: TGCGCCAGCAGCCCTCAGACAGGGGACTATGGCTACACCTTC. Translating gives CASSPQTGDYGYTF.

This chain links TRBV13 with TRBJ2-7; the match to TRBD2 covers 7 bases. V lost 4 bases, J lost 4 bases, and 7 bases stayed unmatched. Germline V gene data show CDR1 as PRHDT and CDR2 as FYEKMQ (reference sequence). CDR3 length equals 14 residues. As DNA, the CDR3 is TGTGCCAGCAGCTCGGGGGGACGACCTTACGAGCAGTACTTC. Its translation: CASSSGGRPYEQYF.

The gene calls are TRBV27 and TRBJ2-1, with 10 positions matching TRBD1. This CDR3 has 12 residues. The V gene's germline CDR1 is MNHEY and CDR2 SMNVEV (reference sequence). Trimming at V came to 5 bases and at J to 10 bases, leaving 2 bases not matched to a gene. For the CDR3, the DNA is TGTGCCAGCAGTGCGACAGGGGGCGAGCAGTTCTTC. Encoded protein: CASSATGGEQFF.

The V gene is TRBV5-4, the J gene TRBJ2-7; 7 bases match TRBD2. The germline V gene has CDR1 SGHNT and CDR2 YYREEE (reference sequence). The CDR3 runs to 16 residues. Trimming took 4 bases from V and 5 from J; bases not matched to a gene: 15. CDR3 nucleotide sequence: TGTGCCAGCAGCCCGGGGGGAGTAAGCGGGGAGGACGAGCAGTACTTC. Its translation: CASSPGGVSGEDEQYF.

The CDR3 sequence: CASTTDRVAYEQYF. The CDR3, as DNA: TGTGCCAGCACTACGGACAGGGTCGCCTACGAGCAGTACTTC. The chain recombines TRBV6-5 with TRBJ2-7; 8 bases are shared with TRBD1. The CDR3 has 14 residues. The germline V gene encodes CDR1 MNHEY and CDR2 SVGAGI. The V and J ends lost 7 bases and 2 bases, in that order; junction bases with no gene match: 7.

This clone was recorded once. This chain links TRBV5-6 with TRBJ1-1; 7 bases agree with TRBD1. J gave up 4 bases and V 4 bases, and 7 bases lay outside the gene matches. Germline lookup yields CDR1 SGHDT and CDR2 YYEEEE. The CDR3 contains 14 residues. The chain's CDR3 is CASSPSGQLTEAFF. The CDR3 DNA reads as TGTGCCAGCAGCCCCTCGGGACAGCTCACTGAAGCTTTCTTT.

This clone occurred once. The V gene is TRBV7-9, the J gene TRBJ1-2, with a tentative D call TRBD1 (6 bases). Trimming took off 1 base at V and 0 bases at J, with 15 bases between the two ends. Per the germline V gene, CDR1 is SEHNR and CDR2 is FQNEAQ (reference sequence). The CDR3 runs 17 residues. This CDR3 reads CASSLGPGHLANYGYTF. As DNA, the CDR3 is TGTGCCAGCAGCTTAGGTCCGGGACACCTAGCTAACTATGGCTACACCTTC.

This chain joins TRBV19 and TRBJ2-1, with TRBD2 identical over 9 bases. Germline CDR1 and CDR2: LNHDA and SQIVND (reference sequence). The CDR3 is 16 residues long. The V gene end was trimmed by 3 bases and the J gene end by 6 bases; junction bases not matched to a gene: 9. The CDR3 sequence is CASSIGLAGRINEQFF. For the CDR3, the DNA is TGTGCCAGTAGTATCGGTCTAGCGGGGAGAATCAATGAGCAGTTCTTC.

The chain links TRBV10-3 to TRBJ2-7, with a weak D call TRBD2 (7 bases). Germline-derived CDR1 and CDR2 are ENHRY and SYGVKD. The ends were cut back, 3 bases at V and 0 bases at J, with 15 bases in the middle. CDR3 length equals 16 residues. In nucleotides, the CDR3 is TGTGCCATCAGTGATAGAACGGGGGGCCCCTCCTACGAGCAGTACTTC. Amino acid sequence: CAISDRTGGPSYEQYF.

J is TRBJ1-6 and V is TRBV19; the D gene is possibly TRBD1 (6 bases). Looked up from germline, CDR1 is LNHDA and CDR2 is SQIVND (reference sequence). With 1 base removed from V and 8 bases from J, the gap between germline ends came to 9 bases. This CDR3 is 14 amino acids long. The CDR3, as DNA: TGTGCCAGTAGTATAGCAGGGGCGCATTCACCCCTCCACTTT. Translated, it gives CASSIAGAHSPLHF.

The chain has TRBV19 and TRBJ1-5; possibly TRBD1 for D (6 bases). The CDR3 contains 15 residues. From germline, CDR1 is LNHDA and CDR2 SQIVND (reference sequence). V shed 7 bases and J shed 7 bases, with 20 bases lying between them. CDR3: CASNHYRAAGQPQHF. CDR3 bases: TGTGCCAGTAACCACTACAGGGCCGCAGGGCAGCCCCAGCATTTT.

The chain joins TRBV2 to TRBJ1-5, with 12 bases fitting TRBD1. V trimming: 7 bases; J trimming: 2 bases; junction bases outside the gene matches: 3. Germline V CDR1 and CDR2: SNHLY, FYNNEI. The CDR3 is 15 amino acids. As DNA, the CDR3 is TGTGCCAGCAAGAGGGACAGGGGGCGCAATCAGCCCCAGCATTTT. This codes for CASKRDRGRNQPQHF.

This clone was recorded a few times. The J gene is TRBJ1-2, the V gene TRBV5-4, with 8 nucleotides matching TRBD1. This CDR3 is built from 14 residues. V was clipped by 4 bases and J by 11 bases; unmatched bases: 13. Germline V gene sequence: CDR1 SGHNT, CDR2 YYREEE (reference sequence). CDR3 amino acids: CASSRATGALPYTF. CDR3 nucleotide sequence: TGTGCCAGCAGCCGGGCGACAGGGGCGCTTCCTTACACCTTC.

CDR3 DNA: TGCGCCAGCAGCCAAGATGTAATGGCCTCCTACGAGCAGTACTTC. Its protein is CASSQDVMASYEQYF. This chain uses TRBV4-3 with TRBJ2-7; no definite D call. Per germline, CDR1 LGHNA and CDR2 YSLEER. V shed 0 bases and J shed 0 bases, with 9 bases lying between them. The CDR3 runs 15 residues.

The genes are TRBV6-4 and TRBJ2-3; 10 positions agree with TRBD2. CDR3 length equals 14 residues. Trimming at V came to 8 bases and at J to 5 bases, leaving 7 bases not matched to a gene. CDR1 and CDR2 from the germline V gene are MRHNA and SNTAGT. This chain's CDR3 is CASGASGGGDTQYF. CDR3 DNA sequence: TGTGCCAGCGGGGCTAGCGGGGGAGGAGATACGCAGTATTTT.

This chain joins TRBV9 and TRBJ1-3; D uncertain. V was cut by 4 bases and J by 0 bases, with 17 bases left in between. Germline values: CDR1 SGDLS, CDR2 YYNGEE. There are 17 residues in the CDR3. The CDR3 DNA follows: TGTGCCAGCAGCTCCTTTCGGGGTGGAAGCTCTGGAAACACCATATATTTT. Translating it yields CASSSFRGGSSGNTIYF. Full variable domain (missing parts from reference TRBV9 and TRBJ1-3): DSGVTQTPKHLITATGQRVTLRCSPRSGDLSVYWYQQSLDQGLQFLIQYYNGEERAKGNILERFSAQQFPDLHSELNLSSLELGDSALYFCASSSFRGGSSGNTIYFGEGSWLTVV.

The chain uses TRBV27 and TRBJ1-6; no clear D. This CDR3 region has 18 residues. CDR1 and CDR2 from the germline V gene are MNHEY and SMNVEV (reference sequence). V lost 7 bases, J lost 0 bases, and 19 bases lay in between. The CDR3 is CASTDSRFLSSYNSPLHF. CDR3 in DNA: TGTGCCAGCACCGATTCTCGGTTCCTTAGCTCCTATAATTCACCCCTCCACTTT.

The chain couples TRBV18 to TRBJ1-1, with 8 bases identical to TRBD1. J gave up 3 bases and V 4 bases, and 4 bases lay outside the gene matches. The germline V gene has CDR1 KGHSH and CDR2 LQKENI. This CDR3 is 14 amino acids long. The CDR3 nucleotides are TGTGCCAGCTCACACGGGACAGGCGACACTGAAGCTTTCTTT. Its translation: CASSHGTGDTEAFF.

The chain combines TRBV19 with TRBJ1-6, with 7 bases that match TRBD1. This CDR3 contains 15 residues. The germline V gene encodes CDR1 LNHDA and CDR2 SQIVND (reference sequence). Trimming took 4 bases from V and 15 from J; bases not matched to a gene: 15. The CDR3 protein is CASSTPGTAEMVLHF. As DNA, the CDR3 is TGTGCCAGTAGTACCCCCGGGACAGCTGAGATGGTCCTCCACTTT.